This TCR beta chain stems from a study of cytotoxic CD8 clonotypes in ibrutinib-treated CLL. Study overall: The patients comprised 10 to 12 relapsed/refractory and approximately 16 treatment-naive cases, around 17 IGHV unmutated. Response sampling came at median approximately twelve months of treatment, ranging roughly 6 to 36 months.

In this sample, this clone turned up a few times. TCRdb keeps only in-frame clones here, not all; method: immunoSEQ multiplex PCR. The sample records some 310,000 clones, just under 80% being singletons. The germline CDR1 and CDR2 sequences are ENHRY and SYGVKD. CDR3 size: 14 residues. The ends were cut back, 2 bases at V and 1 base at J, with 9 bases in the middle. This specimen was PBMCs, taken before ibrutinib treatment. The chain has TRBV10-3 and TRBJ2-7; D might be TRBD1 (6 bases). The receptor was derived from a human donor with chronic lymphocytic leukemia. The CDR3: CAISEPGTSYEQYF. The DNA of the CDR3 is TGTGCCATCAGTGAGCCCGGGACATCCTACGAGCAGTACTTC.